This TCR beta chain was sequenced during a study of read filtering for tumor transcriptome and immune sequencing. Overall study results and limits: Even smaller IR-seq throughput identified most shared clonotypes.

This CDR3 has 16 amino acids. The germline CDR1 and CDR2 sequences are MNHEY and SVGAGI. On this clonotype itself: Its antigen is unknown. A much larger clone lies one base from this, so it may be a read error.

From approximately 430 ng of RNA, a library with molecular barcoded alpha/delta and beta/gamma adaptors was made. Each CDR3 protein is one row after TCRdb ran MiXCR on the reads. The sample carries some 140,000 distinct CDR3 sequences, over 10% recorded once. This TCR was sampled from a donor at least 40 years old with multiple myeloma. Sequenced material: a population of CD138-negative cells sorted from bone marrow. This chain uses TRBV6-5 with TRBJ2-2; D is possibly TRBD1 (6 bases). CDR3 DNA: TGTGCCAGCAGTTACTCGTTGGGGGCGAATACCGGGGAGCTGTCTTTT. Translated, it gives CASSYSLGANTGELSF.